These T cell receptor beta chains were read from a single sample in a study of blood T cell repertoires in COVID-19. TCRdb's copy holds only in-frame clones and misses some; the assay was immunoSEQ multiplex PCR. Of some 68,000 clones in the sample, 80% to 90% were seen once. Material for sequencing was peripheral blood. These receptor sequences come from a middle-aged man with acute or convalescent COVID-19. CDR3s include the opening cysteine and the closing phenylalanine or tryptophan. The order of the fields is V gene, clone size, J gene, D gene, CDR3 protein, CDR3 DNA. The D gene is left open where the match is weak. Not every row has a clone size; where given, it reads once, few, many or a size class.

TRBV7-3	-	TRBJ2-3	-	CASSLTGVYTDTQYF	TGTGCCAGCAGCTTAACAGGGGTTTATACAGATACGCAGTATTTT
TRBV2	-	TRBJ1-3	-	CASSEYGSSGNTIYF	TGTGCCAGCAGTGAATACGGTAGCTCTGGAAACACCATATATTTT
TRBV7-2	-	TRBJ2-1	TRBD2	CASSLVGWTSGGNEQFF	TGTGCCAGCAGCTTAGTGGGTTGGACTAGCGGTGGAAATGAGCAGTTCTTC
TRBV6-2/TRBV6-3	once	TRBJ1-5	TRBD1	CASSQQGAVGSNQPQHF	TGTGCCAGCAGTCAACAGGGGGCGGTTGGTAGCAATCAGCCCCAGCATTTT
TRBV28	-	TRBJ2-7	-	CASSLLAGQSYEQYF	TGTGCCAGCAGTCTCCTCGCGGGACAGTCCTACGAGCAGTACTTC
TRBV7-8	-	TRBJ2-5	TRBD2	CASSLSGLAGGWQTQYF	TGTGCCAGCAGCTTATCGGGACTAGCGGGAGGTTGGCAGACCCAGTACTTC
TRBV30	-	TRBJ1-6	-	CACQRPQGTDSPLHF	TGTGCCTGCCAAAGGCCCCAGGGGACCGATTCACCCCTCCACTTT
TRBV11-2	-	TRBJ2-6	-	CASIRGSGANVLTF	TGTGCCAGCATCAGGGGCTCTGGGGCCAACGTCCTGACTTTC
TRBV2	-	TRBJ2-2	-	CASKKRSNTGELFF	TGTGCCAGCAAAAAGCGGTCGAACACCGGGGAGCTGTTTTTT
TRBV18	once	TRBJ1-1	-	CASSPLEGEAFF	TGTGCCAGCTCCCCTTTGGAGGGTGAAGCTTTCTTT
TRBV7-7	-	TRBJ2-1	TRBD2	CASSLGLAGTYEQFF	TGTGCTAGCAGTCTTGGACTAGCGGGAACGTATGAGCAGTTCTTC
TRBV7-2	-	TRBJ2-7	TRBD2	CASSSPPGLAGGREQYF	TGTGCCAGCAGCTCGCCCCCAGGTCTAGCGGGAGGGCGCGAGCAGTACTTC
TRBV11-2	-	TRBJ1-1	-	CASRLTENTEAFF	TGTGCCAGCAGATTAACAGAGAACACTGAAGCTTTCTTT
TRBV14	once	TRBJ2-1	TRBD2	CASSQEETSGSNEQFF	TGTGCCAGCAGCCAAGAGGAGACTAGCGGGAGTAATGAGCAGTTCTTC
TRBV29-1	-	TRBJ1-2	-	CSVLQGRAGYTF	TGCAGCGTGTTACAGGGACGGGCTGGCTACACCTTC
TRBV6-6	-	TRBJ2-1	TRBD2	CASRTGTSGNNEQFF	TGTGCCAGCAGAACCGGGACTAGCGGAAACAATGAGCAGTTCTTC
TRBV6-5	-	TRBJ1-5	TRBD1	CASRPTGASNQPQHF	TGTGCCAGCAGGCCAACAGGGGCTAGCAATCAGCCCCAGCATTTT
TRBV24-1	-	TRBJ2-1	TRBD2	CASSGPAGGTYEQFF	TGTGCCTCAAGTGGGCCCGCGGGAGGGACCTATGAGCAGTTCTTC
TRBV5-6	-	TRBJ1-5	-	CASSSGRRRGGNQPQHF	TGTGCCAGCAGCTCGGGGAGACGGCGGGGCGGGAATCAGCCCCAGCATTTT
TRBV5-1	-	TRBJ2-7	TRBD2	CASSPQGLAGGLSYEQYF	TGCGCCAGCAGCCCCCAAGGACTAGCGGGAGGCCTGTCCTACGAGCAGTACTTC
TRBV5-5	-	TRBJ2-3	TRBD2	CASSFRAGGVDTQYF	TGTGCCAGCAGCTTTCGAGCGGGAGGAGTAGATACGCAGTATTTT
TRBV15	-	TRBJ1-3	-	CATSRVGRGSGNTIYF	TGTGCCACCAGCAGAGTCGGGAGAGGTTCTGGAAACACCATATATTTT
TRBV5-4	once	TRBJ2-3	TRBD2	CASSLKTSGTTDTQYF	TGTGCCAGCAGCTTAAAGACTAGCGGGACCACAGATACGCAGTATTTT
TRBV5-6	-	TRBJ2-2	TRBD2	CASSWTSGSDSGELFF	TGTGCCAGCAGCTGGACTAGCGGGAGTGACAGCGGGGAGCTGTTTTTT
TRBV6-1	few	TRBJ2-5	-	CASSDGQIETQYF	TGTGCCAGCAGTGATGGACAGATAGAGACCCAGTACTTC
TRBV7-2	once	TRBJ1-5	TRBD1	CASSSQGPGQPQHF	TGTGCCAGCAGCTCACAGGGGCCGGGGCAGCCCCAGCATTTT
TRBV19	-	TRBJ2-4	TRBD2	CASSTLLAGGRGAKNIQYF	TGTGCCAGTAGTACCCTACTAGCGGGAGGCCGGGGGGCCAAAAACATTCAGTACTTC
TRBV2	once	TRBJ2-1	-	CATRAGARGAEQFF	TGTGCCACTAGGGCGGGGGCGCGAGGTGCTGAGCAGTTCTTC
TRBV4-3	-	TRBJ1-1	TRBD1	CASSQETGGLNTEAFF	TGCGCCAGCAGCCAAGAAACAGGGGGCTTAAACACTGAAGCTTTCTTT
TRBV10-2	-	TRBJ2-7	TRBD1	CASSEKGAGDEQYF	TGCGCCAGCAGTGAGAAGGGGGCCGGCGACGAGCAGTACTTC
TRBV6-5	-	TRBJ1-6	-	CASSYTTAVNSPLHF	TGTGCCAGCAGTTATACCACAGCGGTTAATTCACCCCTCCACTTT
TRBV6-5	-	TRBJ1-3	-	CASTHGTASGNTIYF	TGTGCCAGCACCCACGGCACAGCCTCTGGAAACACCATATATTTT
TRBV28	-	TRBJ1-1	TRBD1	CASSSGQGTTEAFF	TGTGCCAGCAGTTCCGGACAGGGGACGACTGAAGCTTTCTTT
TRBV5-1	once	TRBJ2-2	TRBD1	CASSLDFWDSNTGELFF	TGCGCCAGCAGCTTGGACTTTTGGGACAGCAACACCGGGGAGCTGTTTTTT
TRBV6-5	-	TRBJ1-5	TRBD1	CASSPFGTGHQPQHF	TGTGCCAGCAGTCCTTTTGGGACAGGGCACCAGCCCCAGCATTTT
TRBV2	-	TRBJ2-7	TRBD1	CASSDQGGFYEQYF	TGTGCCAGCAGTGATCAAGGGGGCTTCTACGAGCAGTACTTC
TRBV5-4	-	TRBJ2-7	TRBD1	CASSLLFGQGKHEQYF	TGTGCCAGCAGCTTGCTTTTCGGACAGGGGAAACACGAGCAGTACTTC
TRBV24-1	-	TRBJ2-5	-	CATSDFGWLGGRETQYF	TGTGCCACCAGTGATTTCGGCTGGTTAGGGGGAAGAGAGACCCAGTACTTC
TRBV7-2	-	TRBJ1-5	-	CASSLRPLHSNQPQHF	TGTGCCAGCAGCTTACGTCCCTTACATAGCAATCAGCCCCAGCATTTT
TRBV5-1	-	TRBJ1-5	-	CASSLGAGNQPQHF	TGCGCCAGCAGCCTTGGGGCAGGGAATCAGCCCCAGCATTTT
TRBV15	-	TRBJ1-4	-	CATSRDPVAAATNEKLFF	TGTGCCACCAGCAGAGATCCCGTGGCTGCCGCAACTAATGAAAAACTGTTTTTT
TRBV18	-	TRBJ1-3	-	CASSGGQSGNTIYF	TGTGCCAGCTCCGGCGGCCAAAGTGGAAACACCATATATTTT
TRBV7-2	-	TRBJ1-4	TRBD1	CASSFQTGRDEKLFF	TGTGCCAGCAGCTTTCAGACAGGGCGAGATGAAAAACTGTTTTTT
TRBV11-3	-	TRBJ1-5	TRBD1	CASSDTHRGPVNQPQHF	TGTGCCAGCAGTGATACTCACAGGGGGCCGGTTAATCAGCCCCAGCATTTT
TRBV10-2	once	TRBJ1-1	-	CASSEGPRGTEAFF	TGCGCCAGCAGTGAGGGGCCGCGGGGCACTGAAGCTTTCTTT
TRBV6-6	-	TRBJ2-1	TRBD2	CASRPGRPSGTSGYSSYNEQFF	TGTGCCAGCCGTCCCGGTCGTCCGTCCGGGACTAGCGGGTACAGCTCCTACAATGAGCAGTTCTTC
TRBV11-3	-	TRBJ2-1	TRBD2	CASSSAGTSVGEQFF	TGTGCCAGCAGCTCCGCGGGGACTAGCGTTGGCGAGCAGTTCTTC
TRBV30	-	TRBJ1-4	TRBD1	CAWSYPGTGQYEKLFF	TGTGCCTGGAGCTATCCCGGGACAGGGCAATATGAAAAACTGTTTTTT
TRBV11-1	-	TRBJ1-1	TRBD1	CASNPGTDNTEAFF	TGTGCCAGCAACCCGGGGACAGACAATACTGAAGCTTTCTTT